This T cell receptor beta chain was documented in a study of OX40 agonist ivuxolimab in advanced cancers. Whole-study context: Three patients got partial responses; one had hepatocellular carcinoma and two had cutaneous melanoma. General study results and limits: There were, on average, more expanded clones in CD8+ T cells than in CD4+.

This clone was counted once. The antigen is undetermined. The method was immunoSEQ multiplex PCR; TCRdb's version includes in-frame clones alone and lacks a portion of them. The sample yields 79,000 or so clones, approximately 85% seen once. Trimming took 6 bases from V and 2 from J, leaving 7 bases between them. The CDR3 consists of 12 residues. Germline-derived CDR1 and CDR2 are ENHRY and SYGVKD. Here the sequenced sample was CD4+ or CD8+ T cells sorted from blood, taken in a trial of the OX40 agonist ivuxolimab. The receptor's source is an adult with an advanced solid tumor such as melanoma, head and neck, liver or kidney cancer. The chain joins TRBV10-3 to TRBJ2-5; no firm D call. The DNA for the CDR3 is TGTGCCATCAGAGGATCACAAGAGACCCAGTACTTC. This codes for CAIRGSQETQYF.